The 22 T cell receptor beta chains listed next were all sequenced from one sample in a study of cytomegalovirus exposure and HLA in healthy donors. PCR used 60 Vbeta primers and 13 Jbeta primers. Only in-frame clones appear in the TCRdb table, and some are missing; sequencing was by immunoSEQ multiplex PCR. The sample totals roughly 57,000 clones. The source material was PBMCs. These receptors were obtained from a woman in her thirties in good health and CMV-seropositive.

The chain employs TRBV2 and TRBJ2-7; D unresolved. Germline V gene lookup returns CDR1 SNHLY and CDR2 FYNNEI. CDR3 size: 15 residues. Trimming removed 4 bases at V and 1 base at J, with 14 bases between. CDR3 nucleotides: TGTGCCAGCAGTGGCATCGATAACAGTTCCTACGAGCAGTACTTC. It specifies CASSGIDNSSYEQYF.

The V gene is TRBV6-6, the J gene TRBJ1-2; no definite D call. Trimming left V 7 bases short and J 10 bases short, with 16 bases between. The germline V gene has CDR1 MNHNY and CDR2 SVGAGI (reference sequence). This CDR3 spans 12 amino acids. The CDR3 loop is CASTIQELVYTF. The CDR3 DNA reads TGTGCCAGCACCATACAAGAGCTAGTCTACACCTTC.

The V gene is TRBV2, the J gene TRBJ2-7; D is possibly TRBD2 (6 bases). V was cut by 10 bases and J by 6 bases, with 16 bases left in between. Germline-derived CDR1 and CDR2 are SNHLY and FYNNEI. This CDR3 comprises 12 residues. CDR3 protein: CATNRLVGEQYF. DNA for the CDR3: TGTGCCACCAACCGACTAGTCGGCGAGCAGTACTTC.

The gene calls are TRBV28 and TRBJ2-2, with D uncertain. The V end was cut by 5 bases, the J end by 6 bases, with 7 bases between. The CDR3 is 12 residues long. Germline lookup yields CDR1 MDHEN and CDR2 SYDVKM. CDR3 nucleotides: TGTGCCAGCAGTCGAATAGCCGGGGAGCTGTTTTTT. Translating gives CASSRIAGELFF.

This chain joins TRBV29-1 and TRBJ2-3; a weak D match, TRBD1 (5 bases). The germline V gene has CDR1 SQVTM and CDR2 ANQGSEA. Trimming took off 1 base at V and 1 base at J, with 9 bases between the two ends. CDR3 length: 14 amino acids. This CDR3 is CSVEVVTGTDTQYF. CDR3 DNA: TGCAGCGTTGAAGTGGTGACAGGCACAGATACGCAGTATTTT.

V usage is TRBV4-1 and J usage is TRBJ1-6, with 8 nucleotides matching TRBD1. The germline V gene encodes CDR1 MGHRA and CDR2 YSYEKL. There are 15 residues in the CDR3. With 0 bases clipped from V and 10 bases from J, the junction kept 5 bases outside the gene matches. The CDR3 sequence is CASSQEVTGESPLHF. The CDR3 nucleotides are TGCGCCAGCAGCCAAGAAGTGACAGGGGAATCACCCCTCCACTTT.

V and J are TRBV6-6 and TRBJ1-4, with 8 bases aligning to TRBD1. Trimming cost V 4 bases and J 8 bases; bases outside gene matches: 9. The CDR3 runs to 15 residues. Germline V lookup: CDR1 MNHNY, CDR2 SVGAGI (reference sequence). CDR3 DNA sequence: TGTGCCAGCAGTTGGGGCGACAGGGGTGGGGAAAAACTGTTTTTT. This gives the protein CASSWGDRGGEKLFF.

The genes are TRBV7-6 and TRBJ2-7; the match to TRBD1 covers 7 bases. The V gene's germline CDR1 is SGHVS and CDR2 FNYEAQ. The trim removed 4 bases at V and 3 bases at J, leaving 3 bases unmatched. There are 13 residues in the CDR3. The CDR3 DNA reads TGTGCCAGCAGCTCCGGGACAGACTACGAGCAGTACTTC. It yields the protein CASSSGTDYEQYF.

The chain has TRBV7-9 and TRBJ1-1; TRBD1 aligns across 11 bases. Germline lookup yields CDR1 SEHNR and CDR2 FQNEAQ (reference sequence). The CDR3 consists of 15 residues. After removal of 5 bases from V and 3 bases from J, the junction contained 5 bases not matched to a gene. The CDR3 DNA reads TGTGCCAGCAGCCCAGGACAGGGGGCCGACACTGAAGCTTTCTTT. As protein: CASSPGQGADTEAFF.

The V gene is TRBV2, the J gene TRBJ2-5, with 7 bases that match TRBD1. Germline values: CDR1 SNHLY, CDR2 FYNNEI. The CDR3 loop spans 15 amino acids. V gave up 0 bases and J gave up 4 bases; unmatched junction bases: 5. The CDR3: CASSEALGGGETQYF. In DNA form, the CDR3 reads TGTGCCAGCAGTGAAGCGCTAGGGGGCGGAGAGACCCAGTACTTC.

J is TRBJ1-2 and V is TRBV18, with a tentative D call TRBD1 (5 bases). The germline CDR1 and CDR2 sequences are KGHSH and LQKENI. CDR3 length equals 14 residues. Trimming left V 2 bases short and J 4 bases short, with 11 bases between. This CDR3 is CASSPGQGLYGYTF. CDR3 DNA sequence: TGTGCCAGCTCACCAGGCCAGGGACTCTATGGCTACACCTTC.

The chain links TRBV9 to TRBJ2-1; maybe TRBD2 (5 bases). Germline V gives CDR1 SGDLS, CDR2 YYNGEE. The CDR3 is 11 amino acids. Trimming removed 3 bases at V and 8 bases at J, with 6 bases between. CDR3 nucleotides: TGTGCCAGCAGCGCCGGGGATGAGCAGTTCTTC. It translates to CASSAGDEQFF.

The chain recombines TRBV9 with TRBJ2-1; 12 bases line up with TRBD2. The germline gives CDR1 SGDLS, CDR2 YYNGEE. The CDR3 totals 16 residues. V shed 3 bases, J shed 2 bases, and the junction held 3 bases outside the gene matches. The CDR3 DNA reads TGTGCCAGCAGCGGGGGACTAGCGGGTCCCTACAATGAGCAGTTCTTC. Translation: CASSGGLAGPYNEQFF.

The rearrangement joins TRBV27 to TRBJ2-4; TRBD2 agrees at 15 bases. V trimming: 5 bases; J trimming: 0 bases; junction bases outside the gene matches: 8. CDR3 length: 19 amino acids. Germline CDR1 is MNHEY and CDR2 is SMNVEV (reference sequence). The CDR3 reads CASSPGLAGGLIAKNIQYF. CDR3 bases: TGTGCCAGCAGTCCTGGACTAGCGGGAGGGCTAATAGCCAAAAACATTCAGTACTTC.

The V and J genes are TRBV2 and TRBJ1-1; TRBD1 is a possible D gene (6 bases). The germline V gene has CDR1 SNHLY and CDR2 FYNNEI. The CDR3 length is 13 residues. Trimming took 4 bases from V and 4 from J, leaving 10 bases between them. CDR3 sequence reads: CASSVSRGTEAFF. Written as DNA, the CDR3 is TGTGCCAGCAGTGTATCCAGGGGCACTGAAGCTTTCTTT. The full variable domain, in which reference TRBV2 and TRBJ1-1 provide the parts outside the CDR3, is EPEVTQTPSHQVTQMGQEVILRCVPISNHLYFYWYRQILGQKVEFLVSFYNNEISEKSEIFDDQFSVERPDGSNFTLKIRSTKLEDSAMYFCASSVSRGTEAFFGQGTRLTVV.

This rearrangement joins TRBV4-2 to TRBJ2-2; TRBD2 agrees at 7 bases. The CDR3 loop spans 18 amino acids. The J segment lost 1 base and the V segment lost 0 bases, leaving 8 bases of the junction unmatched. CDR1 and CDR2 (germline): LGHNA, YNFKEQ. The chain's CDR3 is CASSQEWRSSGNTGELFF. CDR3 nucleotides: TGTGCCAGCAGCCAAGAATGGCGATCTAGCGGGAACACCGGGGAGCTGTTTTTT.

The V and J genes are TRBV9 and TRBJ2-2; D not resolved. Germline V gives CDR1 SGDLS, CDR2 YYNGEE. The CDR3 is 14 amino acids. Trimming removed 3 bases at V and 3 bases at J, with 9 bases between. The CDR3 bases are TGTGCCAGCAGCGCGACTCGGGACACCGGGGAGCTGTTTTTT. It is translated as CASSATRDTGELFF.

The V and J genes are TRBV4-2 and TRBJ2-7; D may be TRBD1 (5 bases). The CDR3 extends over 14 amino acids. The germline V gene has CDR1 LGHNA and CDR2 YNFKEQ. V shed 3 bases and J shed 5 bases, with 14 bases lying between them. The CDR3 is CASSQGRLGHEQYF. DNA for the CDR3: TGTGCCAGCAGCCAGGGGCGGCTTGGCCACGAGCAGTACTTC.

The chain has TRBV5-1 and TRBJ2-1; 8 bases map to TRBD2. Germline V lookup: CDR1 SGHRS, CDR2 YFSETQ. The CDR3 contains 14 residues. The V gene end was trimmed by 2 bases and the J gene end by 5 bases; junction bases not matched to a gene: 3. CDR3 protein: CASSLAGVDNEQFF. The CDR3 region has the DNA TGCGCCAGCAGCTTAGCGGGAGTTGACAATGAGCAGTTCTTC.

Regarding this clone: The junction and the germline gene differ at one end; a read error may be behind it. The chain uses TRBV2 and TRBJ1-2, with D possibly being TRBD1 (6 bases). CDR1 and CDR2 (germline): SNHLY, FYNNEI. The CDR3 sequence is 11 residues long. DNA of the CDR3: TGTGCCAGCAGAGAGGGGGACAATCAAGCCTTC. Translation gives CASREGDNQAF.

This chain links TRBV6-1 with TRBJ2-1; 8 bases align to TRBD1. Unmatched junction bases numbered 10, after V lost 6 bases and J lost 15 bases. This CDR3 is built from 12 residues. Germline CDR1 reads MNHNS; CDR2 reads SASEGT. The CDR3: CASSGHRDRRFF. For the CDR3, the DNA is TGTGCCAGCAGCGGACACCGGGACAGGCGGTTCTTC.

This chain links TRBV30 with TRBJ2-5, with 8 bases lining up with TRBD1. The V segment lost 2 bases and the J segment 7 bases; nucleotides outside the gene matches: 6. Germline CDR1 is GTSNPN and CDR2 is SVGIG (reference sequence). The CDR3 covers 13 residues. CDR3 sequence: CAWSTDRVGTQYF. Here the CDR3 DNA reads TGTGCCTGGAGTACGGACAGGGTAGGGACCCAGTACTTC.